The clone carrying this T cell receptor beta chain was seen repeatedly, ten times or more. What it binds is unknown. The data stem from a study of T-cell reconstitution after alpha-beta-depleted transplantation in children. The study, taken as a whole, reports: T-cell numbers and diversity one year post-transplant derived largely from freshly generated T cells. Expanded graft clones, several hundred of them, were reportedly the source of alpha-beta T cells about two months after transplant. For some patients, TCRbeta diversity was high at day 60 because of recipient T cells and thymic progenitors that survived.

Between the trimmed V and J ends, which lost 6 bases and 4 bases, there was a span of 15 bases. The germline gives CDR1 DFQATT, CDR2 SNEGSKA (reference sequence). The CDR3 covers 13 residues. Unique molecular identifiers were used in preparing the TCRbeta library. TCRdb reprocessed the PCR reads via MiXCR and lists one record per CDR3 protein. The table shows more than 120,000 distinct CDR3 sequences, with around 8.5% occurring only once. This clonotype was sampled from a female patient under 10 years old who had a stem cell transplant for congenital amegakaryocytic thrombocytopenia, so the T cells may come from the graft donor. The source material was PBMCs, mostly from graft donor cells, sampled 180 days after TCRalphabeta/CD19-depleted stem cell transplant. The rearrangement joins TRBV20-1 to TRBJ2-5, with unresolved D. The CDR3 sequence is CSAERHGRETQYF. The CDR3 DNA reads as TGCAGTGCCGAAAGACACGGGCGAGAGACCCAGTACTTC.